Listed below are T cell receptor beta chains from one sample, sequenced in a study of T cell changes during pregnancy in multiple sclerosis. The method was immunoSEQ multiplex PCR; TCRdb's version includes in-frame clones alone and lacks a portion of them. The sample consists of tens of thousands of clones, over 80% of them appearing once. The sequenced sample was CD4+ T cells from peripheral blood mononuclear cells, obtained after pregnancy. The source of these receptors is a female donor with multiple sclerosis, enrolled in a pregnancy study. Each CDR3 is given with its conserved first and last residue. The D gene is left open where the match is weak. Not all rows give a size; the values are once, few, many and, for expanded clones, a class.

TRBJ1-5,NA,NA,TRBV28,13,CASSLVSNQPQHF,TGTGCCAGCAGTTTAGTAAGCAATCAGCCCCAGCATTTT
TRBJ1-2,NA,NA,TRBV5-1,13,CASSLVADYGYTF,TGCGCCAGCAGCTTGGTGGCAGACTATGGCTACACCTTC
TRBJ1-2,once,NA,TRBV28,14,CASSLLQGSYGYTF,TGTGCCAGCAGTTTATTACAGGGAAGCTATGGCTACACCTTC
TRBJ1-2,NA,NA,TRBV19,15,CASTYSTLMDYGYTF,TGTGCCAGTACCTATTCCACGCTAATGGACTATGGCTACACCTTC
TRBJ2-2,NA,TRBD2,TRBV7-6,16,CASSLLAGVGTGELFF,TGTGCCAGCAGCTTACTAGCGGGAGTGGGCACCGGGGAGCTGTTTTTT
TRBJ1-1,NA,NA,TRBV6-4,17,CASQLRPGGRVHTEAFF,TGTGCCAGCCAGCTACGACCGGGAGGGAGGGTCCACACTGAAGCTTTCTTT
TRBJ1-5,NA,TRBD1,TRBV28,14,CASMRQGAGQPQHF,TGTGCCAGCATGAGACAGGGGGCAGGTCAGCCCCAGCATTTT
TRBJ2-2,NA,TRBD1,TRBV5-1,20,CASSLVSRDRGFSDTGELFF,TGCGCCAGCAGCTTGGTCAGCCGGGACAGGGGTTTTTCCGACACCGGGGAGCTGTTTTTT
TRBJ2-4,NA,TRBD2,TRBV13,17,CASSLGGRAGLENIQYF,TGTGCCAGCAGCTTAGGCGGGAGGGCCGGCCTTGAAAACATTCAGTACTTC
TRBJ2-7,NA,TRBD1,TRBV9,15,CASSADRGLSREQYF,TGTGCCAGCAGCGCGGACAGGGGACTTTCTCGAGAGCAGTACTTC
TRBJ2-1,NA,NA,TRBV7-3,13,CASSLTGEAEQFF,TGTGCCAGCAGCCTCACAGGGGAGGCTGAGCAGTTCTTC
TRBJ1-4,NA,NA,TRBV28,15,CASSFGGARNEKLFF,TGTGCCAGCAGTTTCGGTGGGGCCAGAAATGAAAAACTGTTTTTT
TRBJ1-3,NA,NA,TRBV30,12,CAWRGGANTIYF,TGTGCCTGGAGAGGCGGAGCAAACACCATATATTTT
TRBJ1-5,NA,TRBD1,TRBV28,18,CASIAIRGWIKGNQPQHF,TGTGCCAGCATCGCCATCAGGGGGTGGATAAAGGGCAATCAGCCCCAGCATTTT
TRBJ2-5,NA,TRBD2,TRBV27,16,CASSFTLAGAGETQYF,TGTGCCAGCAGTTTCACACTAGCGGGAGCTGGAGAGACCCAGTACTTC
TRBJ2-7,NA,NA,TRBV7-9,13,CASSFDRTTGQYF,TGTGCCAGCAGCTTCGATCGAACCACGGGGCAGTACTTC
TRBJ1-1,few,TRBD1,TRBV30,12,CAWSTGGTEAFF,TGTGCCTGGAGCACAGGGGGCACTGAAGCTTTCTTT
TRBJ2-7,few,NA,TRBV27,12,CARPGLSYEQYF,TGTGCCAGACCAGGGCTCTCCTACGAGCAGTACTTC
TRBJ2-1,NA,NA,TRBV18,18,CASSSNSGFIGEYNEQFF,TGTGCCAGCTCATCCAATTCCGGGTTCATAGGGGAATACAATGAGCAGTTCTTC
TRBJ1-1,NA,NA,TRBV10-3,13,CAITNYDGSEAFF,TGTGCCATCACCAACTACGACGGTTCTGAAGCTTTCTTT
TRBJ2-1,NA,NA,TRBV19,14,CASSRQRNYNEQFF,TGTGCCAGTAGTCGGCAGCGGAACTACAATGAGCAGTTCTTC
TRBJ1-6,NA,NA,TRBV25-1,14,CASRQPDWNSPLHF,TGTGCCAGCAGACAACCCGATTGGAATTCACCCCTCCACTTT
TRBJ2-7,NA,TRBD1,TRBV27,14,CASKATGGLAEQYF,TGTGCCAGCAAAGCGACAGGGGGTCTCGCCGAGCAGTACTTC
TRBJ2-7,once,NA,TRBV2,14,CASSERTGFYEQYF,TGTGCCAGCAGTGAACGGACGGGATTCTACGAGCAGTACTTC
TRBJ2-3,NA,NA,TRBV10-3,13,CAISQRGPDTQYF,TGTGCCATCAGCCAAAGGGGCCCAGATACGCAGTATTTT
TRBJ2-7,NA,TRBD2,TRBV4-3,16,CASSPGLAGGTYEQYF,TGCGCCAGCAGCCCGGGACTAGCGGGGGGAACCTACGAGCAGTACTTC
TRBJ1-3,NA,TRBD1,TRBV7-3,17,CASSINRGRVAGNTIYF,TGTGCCAGCAGCATTAACAGGGGGCGAGTAGCTGGAAACACCATATATTTT
TRBJ1-3,once,NA,TRBV9,16,CASSADPRGAGNTIYF,TGTGCCAGCAGCGCCGATCCCCGGGGGGCTGGAAACACCATATATTTT
TRBJ1-4,NA,NA,TRBV11-2,15,CASSIDRKTNEKLFF,TGTGCCAGCAGCATAGACAGGAAAACTAATGAAAAACTGTTTTTT
TRBJ2-3,once,TRBD1,TRBV7-2,19,CASSLVFGTGGSSTDTQYF,TGTGCCAGCAGCTTAGTTTTCGGGACAGGGGGATCGAGCACAGATACGCAGTATTTT
TRBJ1-1,NA,NA,TRBV5-4,16,CASTLTPGLTNTEAFF,TGTGCCAGCACCCTGACCCCCGGCTTGACTAACACTGAAGCTTTCTTT
TRBJ1-5,NA,NA,TRBV10-3,15,CAISEQITGNQPQHF,TGTGCCATCAGTGAGCAAATTACAGGGAATCAGCCCCAGCATTTT
TRBJ1-1,NA,TRBD1,TRBV5-8,16,CASTMEQGAGNTEAFF,TGTGCCAGCACCATGGAACAGGGGGCAGGGAACACTGAAGCTTTCTTT
TRBJ2-3,NA,NA,TRBV5-1,15,CASSLAGIGTDTQYF,TGCGCCAGCAGCCTTGCGGGTATAGGCACAGATACGCAGTATTTT
TRBJ1-2,NA,NA,TRBV5-1,13,CASSLHTGYGYTF,TGCGCCAGCAGCTTACATACGGGCTATGGCTACACCTTC
TRBJ2-2,NA,NA,TRBV7-2,15,CASSLKGGGTGELFF,TGTGCCAGCAGCTTAAAGGGGGGAGGGACCGGGGAGCTGTTTTTT
TRBJ2-1,NA,NA,TRBV5-4,16,CASSRGTVAVHNEQFF,TGTGCCAGCAGCCGCGGAACGGTAGCGGTACACAATGAGCAGTTCTTC
TRBJ2-1,NA,NA,TRBV7-9,13,CASSRDTYNEQFF,TGTGCCAGCAGCCGGGACACCTACAATGAGCAGTTCTTC
TRBJ2-3,NA,TRBD1,TRBV7-2,15,CASSLVGGGTDTQYF,TGTGCCAGCAGCTTAGTAGGGGGCGGCACAGATACGCAGTATTTT
TRBJ2-1,NA,TRBD2,TRBV7-2,16,CASSLGWPSGREEQFF,TGTGCCAGCAGCTTAGGGTGGCCTAGCGGGAGAGAAGAGCAGTTCTTC
TRBJ1-1,NA,TRBD1,TRBV18,14,CASSPNRGTTEAFF,TGTGCCAGCTCGCCTAACAGGGGAACCACTGAAGCTTTCTTT
TRBJ2-1,NA,TRBD2,TRBV7-2,16,CASSLIAGSSYNEQFF,TGTGCCAGCAGCTTAATAGCGGGTAGCTCCTACAATGAGCAGTTCTTC
TRBJ2-4,NA,NA,TRBV7-2,13,CASSAGDFNIQYF,TGTGCCAGCAGCGCCGGGGATTTCAACATTCAGTACTTC
TRBJ2-2,NA,NA,TRBV30,16,CAWTPLGALNTGELFF,TGTGCCTGGACTCCTCTGGGGGCTTTGAACACCGGGGAGCTGTTTTTT
TRBJ2-2,NA,NA,TRBV2,13,CASILARTGELFF,TGTGCCAGCATTCTAGCGAGAACCGGGGAGCTGTTTTTT
TRBJ2-2,NA,NA,TRBV5-1,12,CASSSDMWELFF,TGCGCCAGCAGCTCGGACATGTGGGAGCTGTTTTTT
TRBJ2-3,NA,TRBD2,TRBV6-5,16,CASSYTQAGGPDTQYF,TGTGCCAGCAGTTACACCCAAGCGGGAGGGCCAGATACGCAGTATTTT
TRBJ2-6,NA,NA,TRBV21-1,19,CASSKMGGRRQSGANVLTF,TGTGCCAGCAGCAAAATGGGCGGGAGAAGACAGTCTGGGGCCAACGTCCTGACTTTC
TRBJ2-6,NA,NA,TRBV7-2,19,CASSAAGTRGISGANVLTF,TGTGCCAGCAGCGCCGCTGGAACTAGGGGGATCTCTGGGGCCAACGTCCTGACTTTC
TRBJ2-2,NA,NA,TRBV9,14,CASSAYWNTGELFF,TGTGCCAGCAGCGCCTATTGGAACACCGGGGAGCTGTTTTTT